Here is one T cell receptor beta chain with its context. What it binds is unknown. The time point was: pre-sensitization, week 0. The treatment was: therapeutic diphenylcyclopropenone sensitization with weekly scalp DPC. This specimen comes from a study of human T cells and chemical hapten exposure. General study findings and limits: Relative to control repertoires, expanded TCRs gave rise to significantly more large CDR3 similarity clusters.

Per germline, CDR1 SEHNR and CDR2 FQNEAQ (reference sequence). The trim removed 7 bases at V and 7 bases at J, leaving 13 bases unmatched. The CDR3 loop spans 15 amino acids. TCRdb re-derived calls from the RACE reads in MiXCR, one entry per CDR3 protein. This sample has tens of thousands of distinct CDR3 sequences; 6.5% to 8.5% occur once, and the top ten carry approximately 1.6%. The TCR originated in a woman under 40 with alopecia areata. Some clones in this sample may be carry-over from other donors' samples. The chain uses TRBV7-9 and TRBJ2-1; 7 positions agree with TRBD2. This specimen was whole blood, taken in connection with sensitization to the hapten diphenylcyclopropenone (DPC). The CDR3 bases are TGTGCCAGCACACCCTGGGAGGGGATGGTGAATGAGCAGTTCTTC. Translated: CASTPWEGMVNEQFF.